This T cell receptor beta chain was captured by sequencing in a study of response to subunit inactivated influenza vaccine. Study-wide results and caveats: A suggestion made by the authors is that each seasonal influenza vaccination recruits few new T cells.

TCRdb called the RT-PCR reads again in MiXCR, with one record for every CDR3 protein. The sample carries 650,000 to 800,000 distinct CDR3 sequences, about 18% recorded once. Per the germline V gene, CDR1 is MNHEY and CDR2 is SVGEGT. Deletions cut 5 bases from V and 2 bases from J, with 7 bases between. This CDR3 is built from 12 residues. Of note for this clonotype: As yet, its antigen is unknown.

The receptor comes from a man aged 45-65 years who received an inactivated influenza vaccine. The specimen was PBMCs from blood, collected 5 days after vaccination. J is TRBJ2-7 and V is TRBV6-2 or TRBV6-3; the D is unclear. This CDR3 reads CASSVAPYEQYF. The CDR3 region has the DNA TGTGCCAGCAGTGTGGCCCCCTACGAGCAGTACTTC.